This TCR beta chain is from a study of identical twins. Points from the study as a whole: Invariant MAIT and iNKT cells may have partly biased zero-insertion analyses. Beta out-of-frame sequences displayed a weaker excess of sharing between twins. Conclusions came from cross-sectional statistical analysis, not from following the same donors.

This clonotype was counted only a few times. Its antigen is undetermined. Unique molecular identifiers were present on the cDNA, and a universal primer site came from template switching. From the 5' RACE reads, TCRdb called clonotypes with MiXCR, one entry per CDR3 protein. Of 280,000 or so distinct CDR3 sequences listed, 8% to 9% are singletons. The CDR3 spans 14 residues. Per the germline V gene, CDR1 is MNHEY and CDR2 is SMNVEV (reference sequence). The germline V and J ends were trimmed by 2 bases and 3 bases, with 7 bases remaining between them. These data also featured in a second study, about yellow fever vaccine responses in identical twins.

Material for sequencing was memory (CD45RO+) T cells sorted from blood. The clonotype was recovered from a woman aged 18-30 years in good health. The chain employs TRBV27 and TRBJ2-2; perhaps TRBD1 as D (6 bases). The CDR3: CASSLQGYTGELFF. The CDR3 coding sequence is TGTGCCAGCAGTTTACAGGGGTACACCGGGGAGCTGTTTTTT.